The 22 T cell receptor beta chains given below trace back to one sample, sequenced in a study of OX40 agonist ivuxolimab in advanced cancers. Clones were read by immunoSEQ multiplex PCR, and TCRdb kept only the in-frame ones, dropping some. The sample has some 86,000 clones, around 88% seen once. The source was CD4+ or CD8+ T cells sorted from blood, collected in a trial of the OX40 agonist ivuxolimab. Receptors originate from an adult with an advanced solid tumor such as melanoma, head and neck, liver or kidney cancer.

Only one count was recorded for this clone. The chain carries TRBV7-3 and TRBJ1-1, with 8 bases lining up with TRBD1. J lost 3 bases, V lost 2 bases, and 5 bases had no gene match. Germline values: CDR1 SGHTA, CDR2 FQGTGA. CDR3 length: 15 residues. This chain's CDR3 is CASSLPDRAYTEAFF. Written as DNA, the CDR3 is TGTGCCAGCAGCTTACCGGACAGGGCGTACACTGAAGCTTTCTTT.

The V and J genes are TRBV4-1 and TRBJ2-4; no clear D gene. V was pared by 0 bases and J by 3 bases, with 6 bases between. The germline V gene has CDR1 MGHRA and CDR2 YSYEKL. The CDR3 is made up of 14 amino acids. The CDR3 DNA follows: TGCGCCAGCAGCCAAGATTACGACAAAAACATTCAGTACTTC. It encodes CASSQDYDKNIQYF.

This chain uses TRBV18 with TRBJ1-5; D may be TRBD1 (5 bases). Trimming took 2 bases from V and 3 from J, leaving 11 bases between them. This CDR3 is built from 15 residues. The germline gives CDR1 KGHSH, CDR2 LQKENI. Written as DNA, the CDR3 is TGTGCCAGCTCACCAAGCGGGGCGGACAATCAGCCCCAGCATTTT. This translates into CASSPSGADNQPQHF.

This clone was observed a few times. The genes are TRBV30 and TRBJ2-5; TRBD1 might be the D (5 bases). Between the trimmed V and J ends, which lost 6 bases and 4 bases, there was a span of 12 bases. This CDR3 has 12 amino acids. Germline V gene data show CDR1 as GTSNPN and CDR2 as SVGIG (reference sequence). This chain's CDR3 is CACSIRVETQYF. As DNA, the CDR3 is TGTGCCTGTTCCATCAGGGTAGAGACCCAGTACTTC.

The V and J genes are TRBV29-1 and TRBJ2-2; 7 positions match TRBD2. This CDR3 is 14 amino acids long. Trimming removed 7 bases from V and 4 bases from J; junction bases left unmatched: 9. CDR1 and CDR2 from the germline V gene are SQVTM and ANQGSEA. The CDR3 nucleotides are TGCAGCGCCTCCGAGGGGAGGGGCACCGGGGAGCTGTTTTTT. Its translation is CSASEGRGTGELFF.

The chain uses TRBV6-4 and TRBJ2-1, with D possibly called TRBD1 or TRBD2 (5 bases each). Germline loops: CDR1 MRHNA, CDR2 SNTAGT. With 0 bases removed from V and 11 bases from J, the gap between germline ends came to 11 bases. CDR3 length: 13 residues. In nucleotides, the CDR3 is TGTGCCAGCAGTGACTCGAATGGGGGAAAGCAGTTCTTC. Encoded protein: CASSDSNGGKQFF.

The chain combines TRBV15 with TRBJ2-1, with a weak D call TRBD1 (6 bases). CDR1 LNHNV and CDR2 YYDKDF come from the germline V gene (reference sequence). V lost 3 bases and J lost 0, with 18 bases in between. This CDR3 region has 18 residues. This chain's CDR3 is CATSRWGHGRDSYNEQFF. The CDR3 region has the DNA TGTGCCACCAGCAGGTGGGGACATGGAAGAGACTCCTACAATGAGCAGTTCTTC.

The rearrangement uses TRBV7-9 and TRBJ2-1, with 7 nucleotides matching TRBD2. Germline loops: CDR1 SEHNR, CDR2 FQNEAQ (reference sequence). V shed 0 bases, J shed 5 bases, and the junction held 1 base outside the gene matches. This CDR3 has 14 amino acids. As DNA, the CDR3 is TGTGCCAGCAGCTTAGCGGGGGGGAACAATGAGCAGTTCTTC. Amino acid sequence: CASSLAGGNNEQFF. The full variable domain, completed using reference TRBV7-9 and TRBJ2-1, is DTGVSQNPRHKITKRGQNVTFRCDPISEHNRLYWYRQTLGQGPEFLTYFQNEAQLEKSRLLSDRFSAERPKGSFSTLEIQRTEQGDSAMYLCASSLAGGNNEQFFGPGTRLTVL.

The chain uses TRBV2 and TRBJ1-3, with D hard to call. The CDR3 contains 12 residues. With 4 bases removed from V and 5 bases from J, the gap between germline ends came to 6 bases. From germline, CDR1 is SNHLY and CDR2 FYNNEI. The CDR3 protein is CASSGWRNTIYF. In DNA form, the CDR3 reads TGTGCCAGCAGTGGGTGGAGAAACACCATATATTTT.

The chain uses TRBV4-2 and TRBJ2-6, with D possibly TRBD1 on 5 matching bases. Trimming cost V 4 bases and J 1 base, with 8 bases left between them. The CDR3 spans 15 residues. The germline V gene has CDR1 LGHNA and CDR2 YNFKEQ. CDR3 in amino acids: CASSPTESGANVLTF. The CDR3 region has the DNA TGTGCCAGCAGCCCGACAGAATCTGGGGCCAACGTCCTGACTTTC.

The genes are TRBV7-8 and TRBJ1-3, with TRBD1 identical over 8 bases. This CDR3 is built from 15 residues. The junction had 8 bases not matched to a gene; V was cut back by 1 base and J by 9 bases. Germline V lookup: CDR1 SGHVS, CDR2 FQNEAQ. The CDR3 DNA is TGTGCCAGCAGCTTAGGGACAGGGAGAACGGCCACCATATATTTT. It translates to CASSLGTGRTATIYF.

This chain links TRBV9 with TRBJ2-4, with D possibly matching TRBD2 (6 bases). CDR1 and CDR2 (germline): SGDLS, YYNGEE. This CDR3 is built from 16 residues. With 0 bases removed from V and 8 bases from J, the gap between germline ends came to 18 bases. The CDR3 protein is CASSVGREVISDIQYF. CDR3 sequence (DNA): TGTGCCAGCAGCGTAGGAAGGGAGGTCATTTCGGACATTCAGTACTTC.

This sequence joins TRBV6-1 and TRBJ2-2; 8 bases match TRBD2. The CDR3 extends over 15 amino acids. Germline CDR1 and CDR2: MNHNS and SASEGT. The J segment lost 5 bases and the V segment lost 5 bases, leaving 7 bases of the junction unmatched. The CDR3 DNA follows: TGTGCCAGCAGTCCGGGGGGGCCCGGGACCGGGGAGCTGTTTTTT. This sequence encodes CASSPGGPGTGELFF.

The chain combines TRBV19 with TRBJ2-7; 8 nucleotides match TRBD2. With V trimmed by 4 bases and J by 3 bases, 5 bases remained unmatched. The germline V gene has CDR1 LNHDA and CDR2 SQIVND (reference sequence). The CDR3 contains 14 residues. The CDR3 nucleotides are TGTGCCAGTAGTAGGGCCGGGGGGGTCTACGAGCAGTACTTC. As protein: CASSRAGGVYEQYF.

The chain recombines TRBV28 with TRBJ1-3; no reliable D call. V was clipped by 8 bases and J by 9 bases, with 8 bases between them. Looked up from germline, CDR1 is MDHEN and CDR2 is SYDVKM. The CDR3 has 10 residues. The CDR3 protein is CASGMSTIYF. For the CDR3, the DNA is TGTGCCAGCGGCATGAGCACCATATATTTT.

The chain employs TRBV4-1 and TRBJ2-2; no clear D. Per the germline V gene, CDR1 is MGHRA and CDR2 is YSYEKL. Trimming shortened V by 6 bases and J by 1 base, and 9 bases separated the two germline ends. The CDR3 extends over 14 amino acids. The CDR3 bases are TGCGCCAGCAGGCAACGGAGGAACACCGGGGAGCTGTTTTTT. Its translation: CASRQRRNTGELFF.

J is TRBJ2-7 and V is TRBV30, with 8 positions matching TRBD2. The V segment lost 2 bases and the J segment 2 bases; nucleotides outside the gene matches: 8. Germline loops: CDR1 GTSNPN, CDR2 SVGIG (reference sequence). CDR3 length equals 15 residues. CDR3 sequence (DNA): TGTGCCTGGAGTTCAATAGCGGGGATAGCCTACGAGCAGTACTTC. This translates into CAWSSIAGIAYEQYF.

With regard to this clone: An end of the junction does not agree with germline; a read error may underlie this. V and J are TRBV6-5 and TRBJ1-1; 8 bases fit TRBD1. From germline, CDR1 is MNHEY and CDR2 SVGAGI. The CDR3 consists of 14 residues. CDR3 sequence reads: CASSSSTGTGTGRF. DNA for the CDR3: TGTGCCAGCAGTTCCTCAACCGGGACAGGTACTGGTCGCTTT.

The CDR3 spells CASSLSLLAIQNTEAFF. DNA of the CDR3: TGCGCCAGCAGCTTGTCCCTCCTAGCCATACAGAACACTGAAGCTTTCTTT. The genes are TRBV5-1 and TRBJ1-1; no clear D. This CDR3 has 17 residues. V was cut by 1 base and J by 1 base, with 17 bases left in between. Looked up from germline, CDR1 is SGHRS and CDR2 is YFSETQ.

The chain couples TRBV9 to TRBJ2-5; a possible D gene is TRBD2 (6 bases). This CDR3 has 14 residues. V was clipped by 4 bases and J by 5 bases, with 15 bases between them. Per germline, CDR1 SGDLS and CDR2 YYNGEE. The CDR3 loop reads CASSPWGVEETQYF. The CDR3, as DNA: TGTGCCAGCAGCCCCTGGGGGGTGGAGGAGACCCAGTACTTC.

The rearrangement joins TRBV19 to TRBJ1-2; TRBD1 might be the D (5 bases). V lost 4 bases to trimming and J lost 2 bases, with 8 bases between them. Germline loops: CDR1 LNHDA, CDR2 SQIVND (reference sequence). The CDR3 loop spans 13 amino acids. The CDR3 sequence: CASSTGVNYGYTF. The CDR3 nucleotides read TGTGCCAGTAGTACGGGGGTAAACTATGGCTACACCTTC.

The rearrangement links TRBV30 to TRBJ1-2, with D tentatively TRBD1 (5 bases). V shed 0 bases and J shed 6 bases, with 8 bases lying between them. The CDR3 contains 12 residues. Germline lookup yields CDR1 GTSNPN and CDR2 SVGIG (reference sequence). CDR3 nucleotides: TGTGCCTGGAGTGTAGGAGGGGATGGCTACACCTTC. Translation: CAWSVGGDGYTF.